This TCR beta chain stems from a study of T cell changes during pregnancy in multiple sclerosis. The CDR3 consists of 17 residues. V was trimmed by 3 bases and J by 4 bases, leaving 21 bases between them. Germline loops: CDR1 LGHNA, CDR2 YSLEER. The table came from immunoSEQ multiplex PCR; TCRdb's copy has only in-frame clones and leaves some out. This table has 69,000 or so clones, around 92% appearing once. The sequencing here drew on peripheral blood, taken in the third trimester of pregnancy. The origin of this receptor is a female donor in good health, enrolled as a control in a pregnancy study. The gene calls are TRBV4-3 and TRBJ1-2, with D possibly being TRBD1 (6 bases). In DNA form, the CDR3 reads TGCGCCAGCAGCCACCTGGGGGCCACCACATCTCTCTATGGCTACACCTTC. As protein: CASSHLGATTSLYGYTF.